This T cell receptor (beta chain) was identified in a study of shared clonotypes between healthy human individuals. Replicate sorted-subset PCRs were loaded with roughly 190 ng DNA, 31,000 or so T cell genomes. The table came from immunoSEQ multiplex PCR; TCRdb's copy has only in-frame clones and leaves some out. The sample has about 1 million clones, more than 65% seen once. Notes on the study in general: Non-shared clonotypes displayed generation probabilities falling below those of clonotypes present in all four donors.

The CDR3 contains 16 residues. The V gene lost 1 base and the J gene lost 2 bases, with 15 bases spanning the gap. Germline V lookup: CDR1 SGHNT, CDR2 YENEEA. In the case of this clone: Its specificity is unknown.

The sequencing input was memory CD4+ T cells sorted from blood. The subset denotes: CD45RA-negative fraction. This TCR was recovered from a man younger than 35 in good health. V is TRBV11-3 and J is TRBJ2-7; the D gene is possibly TRBD1 (6 bases). In nucleotides, the CDR3 is TGTGCCAGCAGCTTAGGAAATGGACAGTATCCCTACGAGCAGTACTTC. Its protein is CASSLGNGQYPYEQYF. The entire variable domain, with the rest obtained from reference TRBV11-3 and TRBJ2-7, is as follows: EAGVVQSPRYKIIEKKQPVAFWCNPISGHNTLYWYLQNLGQGPELLIRYENEEAVDDSQLPKDRFSAERLKGVDSTLKIQPAELGDSAVYLCASSLGNGQYPYEQYFGPGTRLTVT.